The clone carrying this T cell receptor beta chain was seen repeatedly, ten times or more. Antigen unknown. The record originates from a study of T cells in Graves' hyperthyroidism and ophthalmopathy. Every diagnosis used clinical symptoms, serum thyroxine and TRAb, thyroid ultrasound and orbital computed tomography. PBMCs were obtained from about 9 ml fresh peripheral blood. Amplification targeted TCR beta CDR3 regions from RNA transcripts. RT-PCR in the first round (using the HTBI primer set) targeted the TCR CDR3. TCRdb recomputed calls from the multiplex PCR reads with MiXCR, one row per CDR3 protein. Of around 520,000 distinct CDR3 sequences listed, approximately 25% were seen once; the top ten hold 11%. The V gene end was trimmed by 0 bases and the J gene end by 8 bases; junction bases not matched to a gene: 8. The length of the CDR3 is 14 residues. The germline V gene encodes CDR1 GTSNPN and CDR2 SVGIG (reference sequence).

Points from the study as a whole: Most thyroid clonotypes expanded above 0.001 were also detected in blood. Ophthalmopathy onset followed model prediction by a median roughly 6 months.

This clonotype was obtained from a woman aged 30 to 39 with Graves' ophthalmopathy. The chain uses TRBV30 and TRBJ1-2, with 8 bases fitting TRBD1. The source material was blood. The CDR3 DNA is TGTGCCTGGAGTGTGCGGGTGACAGGGGACGGCTACACCTTC. Amino acid sequence: CAWSVRVTGDGYTF.